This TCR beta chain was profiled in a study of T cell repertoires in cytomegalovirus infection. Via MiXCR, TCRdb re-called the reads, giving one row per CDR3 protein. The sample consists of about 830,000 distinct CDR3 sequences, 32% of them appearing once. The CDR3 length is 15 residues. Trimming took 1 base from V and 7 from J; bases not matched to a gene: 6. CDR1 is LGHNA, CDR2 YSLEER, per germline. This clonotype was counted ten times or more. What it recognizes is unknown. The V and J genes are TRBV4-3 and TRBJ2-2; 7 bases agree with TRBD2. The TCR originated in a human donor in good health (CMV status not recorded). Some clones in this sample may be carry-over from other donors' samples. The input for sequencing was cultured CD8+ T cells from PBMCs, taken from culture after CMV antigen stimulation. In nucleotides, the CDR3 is TGCGCCAGCAGCCAAGGGGGGGGGGATGGCGGGGAGCTGTTTTTT. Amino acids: CASSQGGGDGGELFF.